This T cell receptor (beta chain) was obtained from a study of blood T cell repertoires in COVID-19. Study-wide background: The United States, Italy and Spain were the sources of the acute and convalescent COVID-19 samples. In each case, the material was cDNA or gDNA derived from T cells, B-cell-depleted T cells, or PBMCs.

This clone was found once. Authors' analysis steps: Reference gene primer amplification yielded estimated nucleated cell counts. Method: immunoSEQ multiplex PCR; TCRdb's copy keeps in-frame clones and lacks some. From that table come the V and J calls and clone size; the DNA was used to work out D and trimming. The sample records roughly 97,000 clones, approximately 85% being singletons. The CDR3 has 17 residues. V lost 5 bases and J 1 base, leaving 17 bases between the germline ends. Germline V gene lookup returns CDR1 LNHDA and CDR2 SQIVND (reference sequence). This clonotype originated in a man in his 60s with acute or convalescent COVID-19. The sequenced material came from peripheral blood. The V gene is TRBV19, the J gene TRBJ2-2, with D tentatively TRBD2 (6 bases). CDR3 sequence: CASSVGQVGGNTGELFF. The CDR3 region has the DNA TGTGCCAGTAGTGTGGGTCAAGTGGGAGGGAACACCGGGGAGCTGTTTTTT.